This TCR beta chain comes out of a study of post-analysis software for immune sequencing data. This CDR3 contains 13 residues. V was cut by 1 base and J by 7 bases, with 11 bases left in between. General study points: F measure showed strong co-clustering of same-batch samples. Patients showed TRBV5-6, TRBV5-1 and TRBV20-1 among roughly 5 TRBV segments more frequent than in controls.

With regard to this clonotype: Its antigen is unidentified.

Unique molecular identifiers were built into the TCR beta cDNA libraries. A single record per CDR3 protein comes from TCRdb applying MiXCR to the PCR reads. Of roughly 800,000 distinct CDR3 sequences listed, about 45% are singletons. The chain recombines TRBV12-3 or TRBV12-4 with TRBJ2-7; D may be TRBD2 (6 bases). The receptor comes from a girl aged 5 to 17 with multiple sclerosis. Sequenced material: blood. CDR3 coding DNA: TGTGCCAGCAGTTTAGGCGGGGTTAAAGAGCAGTACTTC. It translates to CASSLGGVKEQYF.